Sequencing of this TCR beta chain was carried out in a study of cytomegalovirus exposure and HLA in healthy donors. General observations from the study: TCR beta chain V- and J-gene trimming was linked, in a later analysis, to a missense variant in DCLRE1C.

This clone was observed a handful of times. Its target is unknown. The germline V gene encodes CDR1 SGHNT and CDR2 YYREEE (reference sequence). The CDR3 length is 16 residues. V lost 4 bases, J lost 2 bases, and 7 bases stayed unmatched. Amplification used 60 Vbeta primers and 13 Jbeta primers. Method: immunoSEQ multiplex PCR; TCRdb's copy keeps in-frame clones and lacks some. The sample lists 180,000 or so clones; around 80% were seen once. The sequence was collected from a girl aged 5-17 years in good health and CMV-seropositive. The rearrangement joins TRBV5-4 to TRBJ2-5; the match to TRBD2 covers 11 bases. Sequenced input: PBMCs. Here the CDR3 DNA reads TGTGCCAGCAGCCTGGGGACTAGCGGCCTACAAGAGACCCAGTACTTC. Amino acid sequence: CASSLGTSGLQETQYF.